Listed here are 2 T cell receptor beta chains from one sample, sequenced in a study of blood T cell repertoires in COVID-19. Only in-frame clones appear in the TCRdb table, and some are missing; sequencing was by immunoSEQ multiplex PCR. The table includes roughly 190,000 clones, 85% detected once. Sequencing was performed on peripheral blood. The receptor set was obtained from a woman between 55 and 75 years old with acute or convalescent COVID-19.

The chain recombines TRBV5-1 with TRBJ1-1; maybe TRBD1 (5 bases). This CDR3 region has 12 residues. Trimming shortened V by 6 bases and J by 6 bases, and 12 bases separated the two germline ends. Germline V CDR1 and CDR2: SGHRS, YFSETQ. The CDR3 here is CASTGIEAEAFF. CDR3 DNA sequence: TGCGCCAGCACAGGGATTGAGGCTGAAGCTTTCTTT.

V and J are TRBV9 and TRBJ1-6; 9 nucleotides line up with TRBD1. Trimming removed 3 bases from V and 7 bases from J; junction bases left unmatched: 5. The CDR3 is 15 amino acids. In germline, CDR1 is SGDLS, CDR2 YYNGEE. CDR3 nucleotide sequence: TGTGCCAGCAGCGCCCTTGGACAGGGGAATTCACCCCTCCACTTT. The encoded protein is CASSALGQGNSPLHF.